The T cell receptor beta chain described here comes from a study of cytomegalovirus exposure and HLA in healthy donors. CDR1 SNHLY and CDR2 FYNNEI come from the germline V gene. V dropped 4 bases and J dropped 8 bases, with 8 bases sitting between them. This CDR3 region has 12 residues. PCR used 60 Vbeta primers and 13 Jbeta primers. The table came from immunoSEQ multiplex PCR; TCRdb's copy has only in-frame clones and leaves some out. The sample lists 150,000 or so clones, over 75% occurring once. About this clone: What it recognizes is unknown.

Study-level results: Highly shared variants forming one cluster were likely a sequencing artifact. Researchers reported that a few CMV-associated chains were confirmed in vitro as CMV antigen-specific.

Sequencing was done on a sample of PBMCs. The rearrangement uses TRBV2 and TRBJ1-4; D unclear. The origin of this receptor is a woman aged 40 to 49 in good health and CMV-seropositive. CDR3 amino acids: CASSGASEKLFF. Written as DNA, the CDR3 is TGTGCCAGCAGTGGGGCTTCCGAAAAACTGTTTTTT.